The 10 T cell receptor beta chains below all came from one sample that was sequenced in a study of blood T cell repertoires in COVID-19 (TCRdb year 2020). The library came from the immunoSEQ multiplex PCR assay. TCRdb limited this immuneACCESS table to in-frame rearrangements with V and J called. A share of clones is missing; checked studies link under half to unresolved V genes, and the rest is unexplained. Counted in this sample were approximately 20,000 clones; 70% to 90% of them appeared once. The top ten clonotypes cover 64% of the sample. The sequenced sample was peripheral blood. The receptors were gathered from a man at least 80 years old with acute or convalescent COVID-19.

CDR3 nucleotides: TGTGCCAGCAGCCTGCGACAGCCAAATTCACCCCTCCACTTT. Its translation is CASSLRQPNSPLHF. V is TRBV7-9 and J is TRBJ1-6; TRBD1 is a possible D gene (5 bases). Germline assignment: CDR1 SEHNR and CDR2 FQNEAQ (reference sequence). The CDR3 is made up of 14 amino acids. V lost 5 bases and J lost 7, with 12 bases in between.

The CDR3 nucleotides read TGCGCCAGCAGCTTGGATGGACAGATGAACACTGAAGCTTTCTTT. This encodes CASSLDGQMNTEAFF. V gene TRBV5-1 combines with J gene TRBJ1-1; weak D call: TRBD1 (6 bases). CDR3 length: 15 residues. V lost 0 bases to trimming and J lost 0 bases, with 9 bases between them. Germline assignment: CDR1 SGHRS and CDR2 YFSETQ.

This chain links TRBV11-3 with TRBJ1-5, with D perhaps TRBD1 (6 bases). Per the germline V gene, CDR1 is SGHNT and CDR2 is YENEEA. Trimming cost V 2 bases and J 4 bases, with 15 bases left between them. CDR3 length: 16 amino acids. CDR3 coding DNA: TGTGCCAGCAGCTTACGACAGGTACGACAGAATCAGCCCCAGCATTTT. Its protein is CASSLRQVRQNQPQHF. Filled out from reference TRBV11-3 and TRBJ1-5, the complete variable domain reads EAGVVQSPRYKIIEKKQPVAFWCNPISGHNTLYWYLQNLGQGPELLIRYENEEAVDDSQLPKDRFSAERLKGVDSTLKIQPAELGDSAVYLCASSLRQVRQNQPQHFGDGTRLSIL.

With regard to this clone: One end of the junction fails to match germline, which may point to a read error. The chain carries TRBV20-1 and TRBJ1-1, with a weak D call TRBD1 (5 bases). The CDR3 contains 10 residues. Germline V lookup: CDR1 DFQATT, CDR2 SNEGSKA (reference sequence). The CDR3 DNA reads TGCAGTGCTAGTCCCGACAGTGGAAGCTTT. Amino acid sequence: CSASPDSGSF.

This rearrangement joins TRBV11-3 to TRBJ2-5; TRBD2 might be the D (5 bases). V was trimmed by 2 bases and J by 5 bases, leaving 12 bases between them. The CDR3 has 14 amino acids. CDR1 is SGHNT, CDR2 YENEEA, per germline. This CDR3 is CASSLSGGVETQYF. CDR3 sequence (DNA): TGTGCCAGCAGCTTATCAGGAGGTGTGGAGACCCAGTACTTC.

The chain uses TRBV12-3 or TRBV12-4 and TRBJ2-1; 7 bases map to TRBD1. With V trimmed by 7 bases and J by 5 bases, 5 bases remained unmatched. The length of the CDR3 is 13 residues. CDR3 nucleotides: TGTGCCAGCACCCAGGGACAGAACAATGAGCAGTTCTTC. It specifies CASTQGQNNEQFF.

V usage is TRBV2 and J usage is TRBJ2-3; perhaps TRBD2 as D (5 bases). CDR3 length: 14 amino acids. V was cut by 6 bases and J by 4 bases, with 14 bases left in between. The V gene's germline CDR1 is SNHLY and CDR2 FYNNEI. The CDR3 here is CASRAHGESDTQYF. In nucleotides, the CDR3 is TGTGCCAGCAGAGCCCACGGGGAGTCAGATACGCAGTATTTT.

The chain couples TRBV6-5 to TRBJ2-7, with no clear D. V was trimmed by 0 bases and J by 0 bases, leaving 6 bases between them. Germline V gene sequence: CDR1 MNHEY, CDR2 SVGAGI. The CDR3 covers 14 residues. The CDR3 DNA follows: TGTGCCAGCAGTTACTCGGCAGGCTCCTACGAGCAGTACTTC. As protein: CASSYSAGSYEQYF.

CDR3 in DNA: TGTGCCAGTAGGCGACTAGCGGGGTCTAGCACAGATACGCAGTATTTT. Amino acids: CASRRLAGSSTDTQYF. This chain connects TRBV19 to TRBJ2-3; TRBD2 matches at 11 bases. The germline CDR1 and CDR2 sequences are LNHDA and SQIVND (reference sequence). V shed 6 bases and J 0 bases; nucleotides not matched to a gene: 5. The CDR3 is 16 residues long.

In its sample, this clone was seen once. The chain employs TRBV3-1 (or the pseudogene TRBV3-2) and TRBJ2-3; the match to TRBD2 covers 7 bases. CDR1 LGHDT and CDR2 YNNKEL come from the germline V gene (reference sequence). Trimming took 8 bases from V and 4 from J; bases not matched to a gene: 0. The CDR3 is made up of 11 amino acids. Written as DNA, the CDR3 is TGTGCCAGCCGGGGGGCAGATACGCAGTATTTT. Translation gives CASRGADTQYF.